A selection of T cell receptor beta chains follows, all from one sample in a study of vaccination and CD4 T cells after COVID-19. TCRdb re-called the PCR reads through MiXCR, storing one row per CDR3 protein. The sample lists around 15,000 distinct CDR3 sequences; around 69% were seen once. The sequenced sample was CD4+ T cells from blood, obtained after SARS-CoV-2 vaccination. These receptors were collected from a human donor who had recovered from COVID-19. CDR3s include the opening cysteine and the closing phenylalanine or tryptophan. A D gene is named only where the DNA matches it firmly. Expanded clones are given a class, and other clones once, few, many or no size at all.

clone_size: -; d_call: -; v_call: TRBV18; j_call: TRBJ2-5; cdr3_nt: TGTGCCAGCTCCCAACTAGACCAAGAGACCCAGTACTTC; cdr3_aa: CASSQLDQETQYF
clone_size: few; d_call: -; v_call: TRBV27; j_call: TRBJ2-5; cdr3_nt: TGTGCCAGCAGCCTGAACACCCAAGAGACCCAGTACTTC; cdr3_aa: CASSLNTQETQYF
clone_size: once; d_call: -; v_call: TRBV12-3/TRBV12-4; j_call: TRBJ2-3; cdr3_nt: TGTGCCAGCAGTGACACCAGGGTTCTTACAGATACGCAGTATTTT; cdr3_aa: CASSDTRVLTDTQYF
clone_size: -; d_call: TRBD1; v_call: TRBV4-1; j_call: TRBJ1-4; cdr3_nt: TGCGCCAGCAGCCGCCTGGGGACAGCAACTAATGAAAAACTGTTTTTT; cdr3_aa: CASSRLGTATNEKLFF
clone_size: -; d_call: TRBD1; v_call: TRBV28; j_call: TRBJ2-3; cdr3_nt: TGTGCCAGCAGTGGCCTCAGGTCGGCGGGACAGGGGAATGCAGATACGCAGTATTTT; cdr3_aa: CASSGLRSAGQGNADTQYF
clone_size: few; d_call: -; v_call: TRBV2; j_call: TRBJ1-6; cdr3_nt: TGTGCCAGCAGACCTCGGACTACACTATCTAATTCACCCCTCCACTTT; cdr3_aa: CASRPRTTLSNSPLHF
clone_size: few; d_call: -; v_call: TRBV6-2/TRBV6-3; j_call: TRBJ1-5; cdr3_nt: TGTGCCAGCGGTAGATTCAACGGGGAACGGGGGCAGCCCCAGCATTTT; cdr3_aa: CASGRFNGERGQPQHF
clone_size: -; d_call: -; v_call: TRBV7-8; j_call: TRBJ1-5; cdr3_nt: TGTGCCAGCAACTTAGCGGGTCAGCCCCAGCATTTT; cdr3_aa: CASNLAGQPQHF
clone_size: -; d_call: -; v_call: TRBV10-1; j_call: TRBJ2-5; cdr3_nt: TGCGCCAGCAGTGAGTCGGGCAGCCCAGCTCGGTACTTC; cdr3_aa: CASSESGSPARYF
clone_size: -; d_call: -; v_call: TRBV2; j_call: TRBJ1-1; cdr3_nt: TGTGCCAGCAGTGAGGAGCTAAACACTGAAGCTTTCTTT; cdr3_aa: CASSEELNTEAFF
clone_size: once; d_call: -; v_call: TRBV3-1; j_call: TRBJ2-7; cdr3_nt: TGTGCCAGCAGCCGTTCGGCAAACGAGCAGTACTTC; cdr3_aa: CASSRSANEQYF
clone_size: -; d_call: -; v_call: TRBV6-5; j_call: TRBJ1-5; cdr3_nt: TGTGCCAGCAGTTACGGGCGGAACAATCAGCCCCAGCATTTT; cdr3_aa: CASSYGRNNQPQHF